This TCR beta chain derives from a study of blood T cell repertoires in COVID-19. Study as a whole: PBMCs, B-cell-depleted T cells, or T cells were the source of the cDNA or gDNA that made up the material.

Assay used: immunoSEQ multiplex PCR; TCRdb lists only in-frame clones, some missing. The data hold 250,000 or so clones, with 75% to 90% observed a single time. CDR1 SEHNR and CDR2 FQNEAQ come from the germline V gene (reference sequence). With 0 bases removed from V and 2 bases from J, the gap between germline ends came to 14 bases. The CDR3 contains 16 residues. Self-reported history from a screening survey and questionnaire set each donor's cohort. Cohort 3 donors were reported recovered after two negative PCRs, clearance, or symptom resolution. J is TRBJ2-7 and V is TRBV7-9; D not certain. The clonotype originates from a man in his forties who had recovered from COVID-19. The specimen was PBMCs or T cells enriched from blood (not recorded which). CDR3 nucleotide sequence: TGTGCCAGCAGCTTAGCCGGTCCGACATTAACCTACGAGCAGTACTTC. Its translation is CASSLAGPTLTYEQYF.